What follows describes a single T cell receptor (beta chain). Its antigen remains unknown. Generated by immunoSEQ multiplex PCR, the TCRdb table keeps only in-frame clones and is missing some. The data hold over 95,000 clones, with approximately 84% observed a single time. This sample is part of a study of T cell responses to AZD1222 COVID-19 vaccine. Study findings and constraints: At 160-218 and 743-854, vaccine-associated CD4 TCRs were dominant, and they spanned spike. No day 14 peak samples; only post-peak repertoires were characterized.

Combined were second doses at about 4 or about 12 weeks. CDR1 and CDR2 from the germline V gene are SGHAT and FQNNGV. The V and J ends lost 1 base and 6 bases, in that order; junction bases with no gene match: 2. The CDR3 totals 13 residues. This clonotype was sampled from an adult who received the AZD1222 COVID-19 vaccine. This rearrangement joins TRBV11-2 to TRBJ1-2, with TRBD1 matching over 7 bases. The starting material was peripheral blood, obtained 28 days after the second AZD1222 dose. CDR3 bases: TGTGCCAGCAGCTTAGGCAGGGGGGATGGCTACACCTTC. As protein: CASSLGRGDGYTF.